The rows below give T cell receptor beta chains drawn from one sample of a study of CD8 T cells in Susac syndrome. TCRdb recomputed calls from the immunoSEQ multiplex PCR reads with MiXCR, one row per CDR3 protein. This sample yields under 110,000 distinct CDR3 sequences, of which approximately 93% are seen a single time; about 0.41% belongs to the top ten. Input material: CD8+ T cells from PBMCs. Receptors originate from a human donor with Susac syndrome. The CDR3 runs from the conserved cysteine through the conserved F or W. Fields, in order: clone size, D gene, V gene, J gene, CDR3 DNA, CDR3 protein. A D gene is named only where the DNA matches it firmly. Clone sizes are given selectively: once, few, many, or a class where the clone is expanded.

clone size: few; D gene: -; V gene: TRBV2; J gene: TRBJ2-7; CDR3 DNA: TGTGCCAGCAGTGACAGGGTCTACGAGCAGTACTTC; CDR3 protein: CASSDRVYEQYF
clone size: -; D gene: -; V gene: TRBV20-1; J gene: TRBJ2-1; CDR3 DNA: TGCAGTGCTAGCCCGGCAGAGGTAATTGAGCAGTTCTTC; CDR3 protein: CSASPAEVIEQFF
clone size: -; D gene: TRBD2; V gene: TRBV12-3/TRBV12-4; J gene: TRBJ2-7; CDR3 DNA: TGTGCCAGCAGTTCCGCCTGGCGGGGGGCCCGCGAGCAGTACTTC; CDR3 protein: CASSSAWRGAREQYF
clone size: -; D gene: TRBD1; V gene: TRBV27; J gene: TRBJ1-1; CDR3 DNA: TGTGCCAGCAGTTTAGGACAGGGTTATGAAGCTTTCTTT; CDR3 protein: CASSLGQGYEAFF
clone size: -; D gene: TRBD1; V gene: TRBV11-2; J gene: TRBJ1-1; CDR3 DNA: TGTGCCAGCAGCTTAGGACAGGGAGCGAACACTGAAGCTTTCTTT; CDR3 protein: CASSLGQGANTEAFF
clone size: -; D gene: TRBD1; V gene: TRBV5-1; J gene: TRBJ2-1; CDR3 DNA: TGCGCCAGCAGCTTGGGACAGGGGGGCGTCGATGAGCAGTTCTTC; CDR3 protein: CASSLGQGGVDEQFF
clone size: -; D gene: -; V gene: TRBV9; J gene: TRBJ1-2; CDR3 DNA: TGTGCCAGCAGCGTCTCTCCCGGGATGGGCAGCGGCTATGGCTACACCTTC; CDR3 protein: CASSVSPGMGSGYGYTF
clone size: -; D gene: TRBD2; V gene: TRBV12-3/TRBV12-4; J gene: TRBJ2-7; CDR3 DNA: TGTGCCAGCAGCCTCGGACTAGTGGCCTACGAGCAGTACTTC; CDR3 protein: CASSLGLVAYEQYF
clone size: -; D gene: -; V gene: TRBV3-1; J gene: TRBJ1-5; CDR3 DNA: TGTGCCAGCAGCCAATTTCAGGGAAATCAGCCCCAGCATTTT; CDR3 protein: CASSQFQGNQPQHF
clone size: -; D gene: -; V gene: TRBV20-1; J gene: TRBJ2-7; CDR3 DNA: TGCAGTGCTAGAGTTCGTGGGGTAGGCCACGAGCAGTACTTC; CDR3 protein: CSARVRGVGHEQYF
clone size: -; D gene: -; V gene: TRBV20-1; J gene: TRBJ1-4; CDR3 DNA: TGCAGTGCTCCTCGTCCGGCAACTAATGAAAAACTGTTTTTT; CDR3 protein: CSAPRPATNEKLFF
clone size: -; D gene: -; V gene: TRBV5-1; J gene: TRBJ2-1; CDR3 DNA: TGCGCCACCTCGGGGGGCAGGGATGAGCAGTTCTTC; CDR3 protein: CATSGGRDEQFF
clone size: -; D gene: -; V gene: TRBV7-8; J gene: TRBJ2-7; CDR3 DNA: TGTGCCAGCAGCCTGACACAATCCTACGAGCAGTACTTC; CDR3 protein: CASSLTQSYEQYF
clone size: few; D gene: -; V gene: TRBV4-1; J gene: TRBJ2-7; CDR3 DNA: TGCGCCAGCAGCCACCGGGGCAACTACGAGCAGTACTTC; CDR3 protein: CASSHRGNYEQYF
clone size: -; D gene: -; V gene: TRBV12-3/TRBV12-4; J gene: TRBJ2-1; CDR3 DNA: TGTGCCAGCAGCCCGCCGGGTGAGCAGTTCTTC; CDR3 protein: CASSPPGEQFF
clone size: -; D gene: -; V gene: TRBV9; J gene: TRBJ1-2; CDR3 DNA: TGTGCCAGCAGCTCTAGGGTTGACGGCTACACCTTC; CDR3 protein: CASSSRVDGYTF
clone size: -; D gene: -; V gene: TRBV19; J gene: TRBJ2-2; CDR3 DNA: TGTGCCAGTAGGTTCAGGGGTCCTAACACCGGGGAGCTGTTTTTT; CDR3 protein: CASRFRGPNTGELFF
clone size: once; D gene: TRBD1; V gene: TRBV7-9; J gene: TRBJ1-6; CDR3 DNA: TGTGCCAGCAGCTTAGCCCGACAGGGAATAACACCCCTCCACTTT; CDR3 protein: CASSLARQGITPLHF
clone size: -; D gene: -; V gene: TRBV7-2; J gene: TRBJ2-7; CDR3 DNA: TGTGCCAGCAGCCTTAGAGCGGGACAGGCAACCTACGAGCAGTACTTC; CDR3 protein: CASSLRAGQATYEQYF
clone size: -; D gene: -; V gene: TRBV29-1; J gene: TRBJ2-2; CDR3 DNA: TGCAGCGTCCCCGGGGAGAACACCGGGGAGCTGTTTTTT; CDR3 protein: CSVPGENTGELFF
clone size: once; D gene: TRBD2; V gene: TRBV4-3; J gene: TRBJ2-7; CDR3 DNA: TGCGCCAGCAGCCAGTTTAGCGGGGGCTCCTACGAGCAGTACTTC; CDR3 protein: CASSQFSGGSYEQYF
clone size: -; D gene: -; V gene: TRBV5-4; J gene: TRBJ1-2; CDR3 DNA: TGTGCCAGCAGCTTAAGGGCCGGCGGCTATGGCTACACCTTC; CDR3 protein: CASSLRAGGYGYTF
clone size: -; D gene: TRBD2; V gene: TRBV20-1; J gene: TRBJ2-2; CDR3 DNA: TGCAGTGCTAGAGATTCGGCGGGGGGAAACACCGGGGAGCTGTTTTTT; CDR3 protein: CSARDSAGGNTGELFF
clone size: -; D gene: -; V gene: TRBV9; J gene: TRBJ1-6; CDR3 DNA: TGTGCCAGCAGCTTAGGTGGACCTTTTAATTCACCCCTCCACTTT; CDR3 protein: CASSLGGPFNSPLHF
clone size: -; D gene: -; V gene: TRBV15; J gene: TRBJ1-4; CDR3 DNA: TGTGCCACCAGCAGAGATCGGGCAGAGAATGAAAAACTGTTTTTT; CDR3 protein: CATSRDRAENEKLFF
clone size: -; D gene: TRBD1; V gene: TRBV29-1; J gene: TRBJ2-5; CDR3 DNA: TGCAGCGTTGAAGATCCGTCGGGACAGGGGGATCAAGAGACCCAGTACTTC; CDR3 protein: CSVEDPSGQGDQETQYF
clone size: -; D gene: -; V gene: TRBV9; J gene: TRBJ1-2; CDR3 DNA: TGTGCCAGCAGCGTAGCTACAGGCAGGGAGAATGGCTACACCTTC; CDR3 protein: CASSVATGRENGYTF
clone size: -; D gene: TRBD2; V gene: TRBV27; J gene: TRBJ2-1; CDR3 DNA: TGTGCCAGCAGCTATTCAGCGGGGGGGTCCTACAATGAGCAGTTCTTC; CDR3 protein: CASSYSAGGSYNEQFF
clone size: once; D gene: TRBD1; V gene: TRBV4-1; J gene: TRBJ2-7; CDR3 DNA: TGCGCCAGCAGCCGAATTACAGGGGACGGAAGGGAGCAGTACTTC; CDR3 protein: CASSRITGDGREQYF
clone size: -; D gene: -; V gene: TRBV7-9; J gene: TRBJ2-7; CDR3 DNA: TGTGCCAGCAGCTCAACCGAGTGGTACGAGCAGTACTTC; CDR3 protein: CASSSTEWYEQYF
clone size: -; D gene: -; V gene: TRBV29-1; J gene: TRBJ1-4; CDR3 DNA: TGCAGCACTACGACAGGCGGGGAAAAACTGTTTTTT; CDR3 protein: CSTTTGGEKLFF
clone size: -; D gene: TRBD1; V gene: TRBV6-2/TRBV6-3; J gene: TRBJ2-5; CDR3 DNA: TGTGCCAGCGCTGTGGCAGGGGGCTTGGAGACCCAGTACTTC; CDR3 protein: CASAVAGGLETQYF
clone size: -; D gene: -; V gene: TRBV11-2; J gene: TRBJ2-7; CDR3 DNA: TGTGCCAGCAGCTTAACCCAGGGTTTTGACGAGCAGTACTTC; CDR3 protein: CASSLTQGFDEQYF
clone size: -; D gene: -; V gene: TRBV25-1; J gene: TRBJ1-2; CDR3 DNA: TGTGCCAGCAGTTGGGGGAGTTCCGGCGATGGCTACACCTTC; CDR3 protein: CASSWGSSGDGYTF
clone size: -; D gene: TRBD2; V gene: TRBV12-3/TRBV12-4; J gene: TRBJ2-3; CDR3 DNA: TGTGCCAGCAGTGCACTAGCGGGGAGGGCAGATACGCAGTATTTT; CDR3 protein: CASSALAGRADTQYF
clone size: -; D gene: -; V gene: TRBV7-3; J gene: TRBJ2-3; CDR3 DNA: TGTGCCAGCAGCTCTGATGGGCCCTTCGAGACGCAGTATTTT; CDR3 protein: CASSSDGPFETQYF
clone size: -; D gene: -; V gene: TRBV18; J gene: TRBJ1-5; CDR3 DNA: TGTGCCAGCTCTTCGGGACGGATCAATCAGCCCCAGCATTTT; CDR3 protein: CASSSGRINQPQHF
clone size: -; D gene: -; V gene: TRBV11-2; J gene: TRBJ2-7; CDR3 DNA: TGTGCCAGCAGCTTAGGGAGGGGCACCATGCACGAGCAGTACTTC; CDR3 protein: CASSLGRGTMHEQYF
clone size: -; D gene: -; V gene: TRBV6-5; J gene: TRBJ2-2; CDR3 DNA: TGTGCCAGCAGTTACCATGACACCGGGGAGCTGTTTTTT; CDR3 protein: CASSYHDTGELFF
clone size: -; D gene: -; V gene: TRBV7-9; J gene: TRBJ1-3; CDR3 DNA: TGTGCCAGTAAGGACGGCGGAAACACCATATATTTT; CDR3 protein: CASKDGGNTIYF
clone size: -; D gene: -; V gene: TRBV27; J gene: TRBJ1-1; CDR3 DNA: TGTGCCAGCAGTTTTTCGGGGGCGGGCACTGAAGCTTTCTTT; CDR3 protein: CASSFSGAGTEAFF
clone size: -; D gene: TRBD1; V gene: TRBV29-1; J gene: TRBJ2-1; CDR3 DNA: TGCAGCGCCCGGACAGGGGCCGGGAATGAGCAGTTCTTC; CDR3 protein: CSARTGAGNEQFF
clone size: once; D gene: -; V gene: TRBV20-1; J gene: TRBJ2-5; CDR3 DNA: TGCAGTGCTAGAGGGGAGCACCAAGAGACCCAGTACTTC; CDR3 protein: CSARGEHQETQYF
clone size: -; D gene: -; V gene: TRBV9; J gene: TRBJ1-2; CDR3 DNA: TGTGCCAGCAGCGCTGATTTCCCAGCGGCCTATGGCTACACCTTC; CDR3 protein: CASSADFPAAYGYTF
clone size: -; D gene: -; V gene: TRBV27; J gene: TRBJ2-5; CDR3 DNA: TGTGCCAGCAGTTTATCGGGCCAGGGGGAGACCCAGTACTTC; CDR3 protein: CASSLSGQGETQYF
clone size: -; D gene: -; V gene: TRBV9; J gene: TRBJ2-2; CDR3 DNA: TGTGCCAGCAAAGGGGGGCCCGGGGAGCTGTTTTTT; CDR3 protein: CASKGGPGELFF
clone size: -; D gene: -; V gene: TRBV7-9; J gene: TRBJ2-7; CDR3 DNA: TGTGCCAGCAGCATTTCACAGGACCCCTACGAGCAGTACTTC; CDR3 protein: CASSISQDPYEQYF
clone size: -; D gene: TRBD2; V gene: TRBV9; J gene: TRBJ2-5; CDR3 DNA: TGTGCCAGCAGCGGGGAGGCTAGCGGGGGAGAGACCCAGTACTTC; CDR3 protein: CASSGEASGGETQYF
clone size: -; D gene: TRBD1; V gene: TRBV5-1; J gene: TRBJ2-2; CDR3 DNA: TGCGCCAGCAGCTTGGGGACAGGGGGCATCGCCGGGGAGCTGTTTTTT; CDR3 protein: CASSLGTGGIAGELFF
clone size: -; D gene: -; V gene: TRBV18; J gene: TRBJ2-7; CDR3 DNA: TGTGCCAGCTCACCCCCAGGGGGACTCTCCTACGAGCAGTACTTC; CDR3 protein: CASSPPGGLSYEQYF
clone size: -; D gene: -; V gene: TRBV20-1; J gene: TRBJ2-5; CDR3 DNA: TGCAGTGCTAGGAAGGGGATACAAGAGACCCAGTACTTC; CDR3 protein: CSARKGIQETQYF
clone size: -; D gene: -; V gene: TRBV12-3/TRBV12-4; J gene: TRBJ2-2; CDR3 DNA: TGTGCCAGCAGCCCCCCTGGCAGGGTCGGCACCGGGGAGCTGTTTTTT; CDR3 protein: CASSPPGRVGTGELFF
clone size: -; D gene: -; V gene: TRBV4-3; J gene: TRBJ2-7; CDR3 DNA: TGCGCCAGCAGCCAAGAGGACAGAAGCTCCTACGAGCAGTACTTC; CDR3 protein: CASSQEDRSSYEQYF